One TCR beta chain is described in this entry. Its antigen has not been determined. No base qualities exist here, and no much larger clone lies one base off it. These data belong to a study of CD8+ T cells in alopecia areata (dated by TCRdb to between 2017 and 2018). Describing the broader study: The treated patients took part in an open-label pilot trial in which moderate-to-severe alopecia areata was treated with oral tofacitinib at 5 to 10 mg twice daily. Tofacitinib was administered for 6 to 18 months, and 6 months of follow-up off drug were then conducted to assess delayed response and recurrence. For the treated patients, the SALT score, which quantifies what percentage of scalp surface area is affected, served as the measure of disease severity. In both human patients and the C3H/HeJ mouse model, the study applied high-throughput TCRbeta sequencing to look at T cell clonal expansion in alopecia areata. Scalp tissue and sorted CD4+ and CD8+ peripheral blood T cells from patchy and totalis/universalis alopecia areata patients and from healthy controls were covered by human TCRbeta sequencing. Patients on tofacitinib were biopsied at baseline and after 4 and 24 weeks of treatment, and several of the patients also had a later scalp biopsy. Scalp clonality was compared among normal scalp (n=4), patchy alopecia areata scalp (n=8), and alopecia totalis/universalis scalp (n=8). RNA was obtained with the PAXgene miRNA kit for fixed scalp, the miRNeasy kit for PBMCs, and the RNeasy kit for mouse skin. immunoSEQ multiplex PCR using 35 Vbeta forward primers and 13 Jbeta reverse primers was used to amplify TCRbeta CDR3 regions. The research as a whole found: Many expanded lesional clones were found to persist in scalp and blood during tofacitinib treatment, and relapse after treatment cessation may be partly explained by this persistence. Scalp TCR repertoire analysis is complicated because resident alphabeta T cells in normal human skin are also sequenced, whereas mouse skin is dominated by gammadelta T cells. Compared with normal scalp, lesional scalp, particularly in alopecia totalis/universalis, had higher clonality and more expanded CD8+ clones, which suggests antigenic drive. Tofacitinib significantly decreased scalp clonality and the number of expanded CD8+ clones among the top 100 scalp clones. Because the treated cohort was small and included a single nonresponder, larger studies are needed to assess links between baseline CD8+ expansion and response. Shared TCR sequences between patients were less evident than in mice, which may be partly attributable to HLA diversity in the patient population.

The CDR1 and CDR2 encoded by the germline V gene (reference sequence) are GTSNPN and SVGIG. Deletion took 1 base off V and 10 bases off J, with a span of 14 bases between the germline ends. The CDR3 numbers 13 residues from cysteine through phenylalanine. Only CDR3 DNA is held: 39 bases, read in frame from base 1. The library came from the immunoSEQ multiplex PCR assay. For TCR sequencing, RNA was extracted from every sample and reverse transcribed into cDNA to serve as template. SuperScript III was used to make first-strand cDNA, primed with a 2:1 mix of oligo-dT and random hexamers. A synthetic immune receptor repertoire was used to gauge amplification bias, and whatever bias remained was removed computationally. As for the authors' bioinformatics: After raw reads were preprocessed to remove errors, the CDR3 was defined following IMGT conventions as running from the conserved cysteine to phenylalanine. Clonality was computed as 1 minus the Shannon entropy, with the entropy normalized by log2 of the number of productive unique TCRs. Whether scalp clones were CD4 or CD8 was inferred by matching scalp TCRbeta sequences against CD4 and CD8 repertoires sorted from blood. Imported from immuneACCESS, the table was reduced by TCRdb to in-frame sequences with V and J called. These copies leave out some clones; in studies compared against another copy, an unresolved V gene accounts for under half, and the cause of the remainder is not known. From that table come the V and J calls and clone size; the DNA was used to work out D and trimming. This sample lists more than 100,000 clones; about half were detected once. Around 0.46% of the sample lies in the top ten.

Explained via the paper, the time point label denotes: approximately 4 weeks on oral tofacitinib. The treatment or condition tag for this specimen amounts to: oral pan-JAK inhibitor, 5-10 mg twice daily. Peripheral blood and lesional scalp punch biopsies were obtained from patients with alopecia areata. PBMCs were separated by density centrifugation and stained for CD3, CD4 and CD8, after which CD4+ and CD8+ T cells were sorted on a FACSAria. This receptor was obtained from a human donor with alopecia areata. Source: CD4+ T cells sorted from blood, taken at week 4, from a patient treated with tofacitinib. The chain links TRBV30 with TRBJ2-1, with no reliable assignment of the D segment. This receptor has the CDR3 CAWSEVPSGEQFF. The DNA sequence is given as TGTGCCTGGAGTGAAGTACCGTCGGGCGAGCAGTTCTTC.